The 18 T cell receptor beta chains in this list originate from one sample, sequenced in a study of tumor and adjacent non-tumor tissue in lung cancer. The template was RNA from unsorted bulk tissue. A modified ARM-PCR protocol with three rounds of nested PCR amplified TCRbeta. TCRdb itself ran the multiplex PCR reads through MiXCR, one entry per CDR3 protein. This sample has roughly 67,000 distinct CDR3 sequences, with just under 60% found just once. Specimen: lung tumor tissue. The receptors derive from a man between 50 and 59 years old with non-small cell lung cancer.

Turning to this clonotype: A much more abundant neighbour one base away suggests this may be a read error. The V call is TRBV19, the J call TRBJ1-2, with 7 bases matching TRBD1. CDR1 and CDR2 from the germline V gene are LNHDA and SQIVND (reference sequence). The CDR3 spans 14 residues. This CDR3 is CASYTGAMNYVYTF. The CDR3 DNA reads as TGTGCCAGTTACACAGGGGCGATGAACTATGTCTACACCTTC.

In regard to this clonotype: One base away lies a much larger clone, so this may be a sequencing read error. This chain links TRBV10-1 with TRBJ2-2; D ambiguous. V shed 4 bases and J shed 6 bases, with 12 bases lying between them. CDR1 and CDR2 (germline): WNHNN, SYGVQD (reference sequence). The CDR3 covers 14 residues. As DNA, the CDR3 is TGCGCCAGCAGTGCGGCCGGAAGCGCCGGGGAGCTGTTTTTT. Translated: CASSAAGSAGELFF.

The table lists this clonotype with a few counts. A read error may produce the germline difference seen at one junction end. The V call is TRBV6-5, the J call TRBJ2-7; D is uncertain. The germline V gene encodes CDR1 MNHEY and CDR2 SVGAGI. There are 13 residues in the CDR3. CDR3 in amino acids: CANSPSLSYEQYF. In DNA form, the CDR3 reads TGTGCCAACAGTCCGAGCCTTTCCTACGAGCAGTACTTC.

In this sample, this clonotype turned up many times. The CDR3 loop is CATSTSDRTYEQYF. The CDR3 DNA follows: TGTGCCACCAGCACCTCCGACAGGACCTACGAGCAGTACTTC. V and J are TRBV15 and TRBJ2-7, with D tentatively TRBD1 (6 bases). V lost 4 bases to trimming and J lost 2 bases, with 12 bases between them. From germline, CDR1 is LNHNV and CDR2 YYDKDF (reference sequence). The CDR3 sequence is 14 residues long.

There are a few counts of this clonotype. Compared with germline, one end of the junction differs, possibly owing to a read error. The V and J genes are TRBV11-2 and TRBJ2-1; TRBD1 aligns across 7 bases. Per germline, CDR1 SGHAT and CDR2 FQNNGV. The CDR3 consists of 11 residues. The CDR3 DNA reads as TGTGCCTGCAGTCTACAGGGGTTTCAGTTCTTC. Amino acids: CACSLQGFQFF.

A word on this clonotype: One junction end does not reproduce the germline sequence, and a read error may be involved. The V call is TRBV28, the J call TRBJ1-2; D perhaps matches TRBD1 (5 bases). Germline V lookup: CDR1 MDHEN, CDR2 SYDVKM. The length of the CDR3 is 18 residues. The CDR3 sequence is CANSYYGDPITANYGYTF. CDR3 DNA: TGTGCCAACAGTTATTACGGGGACCCCATTACGGCTAACTATGGCTACACCTTC.

This clonotype was seen a few times. A much larger clone is a single base away; this may be a read error. This chain joins TRBV29-1 and TRBJ2-3, with D possibly TRBD2 on 5 matching bases. Germline values: CDR1 SQVTM, CDR2 ANQGSEA. The CDR3 is 12 residues long. CDR3 region: CTVEGLLNTQYF. The CDR3 nucleotides are TGCACCGTTGAAGGACTCCTGAATACGCAGTATTTT.

This clonotype was observed once. This may be a read error: a much more frequent sequence differs by one nucleotide. The gene calls are TRBV5-4 and TRBJ2-5, with D maybe TRBD1 (7 bases). Germline V gene data show CDR1 as SGHNT and CDR2 as YYREEE (reference sequence). This CDR3 has 14 amino acids. V was shortened by 2 bases and J by 4 bases, with 12 bases between the two germline ends. CDR3 in amino acids: CASSFGGGRETQYF. The CDR3 region has the DNA TGTGCCAGCAGCTTTGGAGGGGGCCGAGAGACCCAGTACTTC. Variable domain in full (rest from reference TRBV5-4 and TRBJ2-5): ETGVTQSPTHLIKTRGQQVTLRCSSQSGHNTVSWYQQALGQGPQFIFQYYREEENGRGNFPPRFSGLQFPNYSSELNVNALELDDSALYLCASSFGGGRETQYFGPGTRLLVL.

With respect to this clonotype: Sequence at one end of the junction differs from germline and may be a read error. The rearrangement links TRBV7-8 to TRBJ2-3, with D possibly matching TRBD1 (5 bases). Germline V gives CDR1 SGHVS, CDR2 FQNEAQ. The CDR3 extends over 12 amino acids. The CDR3 DNA reads TGTGCAAGCAGCCCGCCCAGGGATGCGCAGTATTTT. It specifies CASSPPRDAQYF.

This clonotype has a single count. J is TRBJ2-2 and V is TRBV20-1; D uncertain. This CDR3 is built from 16 residues. Per the germline V gene, CDR1 is DFQATT and CDR2 is SNEGSKA (reference sequence). The V and J ends lost 1 base and 5 bases respectively, with 17 bases between them. The CDR3 reads CSARVPNKDPTGELFF. CDR3 nucleotides: TGCAGTGCTAGAGTTCCCAACAAAGACCCGACCGGGGAGCTGTTTTTT.

This clonotype was detected many times. The rearrangement joins TRBV7-8 to TRBJ2-7; 8 bases line up with TRBD1. The CDR3 is 20 residues long. V dropped 4 bases and J dropped 0; count of bases not matched to a gene: 20. Germline values: CDR1 SGHVS, CDR2 FQNEAQ. The CDR3 spells CASSWTFLLRGTGSSYEQYF. The CDR3 coding sequence is TGTGCCAGCAGCTGGACCTTTCTACTTAGGGGGACAGGAAGCTCCTACGAGCAGTACTTC. Drawing the rest from reference TRBV7-8 and TRBJ2-7, the complete variable domain is GAGVSQSPRYKVAKRGQDVALRCDPISGHVSLFWYQQALGQGPEFLTYFQNEAQLDKSGLPSDRFFAERPEGSVSTLKIQRTQQEDSAVYLCASSWTFLLRGTGSSYEQYFGPGTRLTVT.

In regard to this clonotype: In this CDR3 the conserved last residue, phenylalanine or tryptophan, is missing, so a read error is likely. This rearrangement joins TRBV6-1 to TRBJ1-2; unclear D gene. Germline loops: CDR1 MNHNS, CDR2 SASEGT. The length of the CDR3 is 12 residues. This chain's CDR3 is CASSRLPRGYTL. CDR3 sequence (DNA): TGTGCTAGCAGCCGATTACCCAGAGGCTACACCTTA.

Notes on this clonotype: Being one base from a much bigger clone, this may be a read error. The V call is TRBV20-1, the J call TRBJ2-5; the D gene is possibly TRBD2 (6 bases). The CDR3 is made up of 14 amino acids. From germline, CDR1 is DFQATT and CDR2 SNEGSKA (reference sequence). CDR3 in DNA: TGCAATGCTAGCTCGGGAGCTCCCTGGGAGACCCAGTACTTC. Translation: CNASSGAPWETQYF.

This clonotype was seen at least ten times. The J gene is TRBJ2-3, the V gene TRBV6-6; TRBD1 is a possible D gene (6 bases). The CDR3 is 13 amino acids. V lost 7 bases and J lost 1, with 9 bases in between. CDR1 is MNHNY and CDR2 is SVGAGI in the germline V gene (reference sequence). As DNA, the CDR3 is TGTGCCAGCAACAGGGATGGCACAGATACGCAGTATTTT. Translated: CASNRDGTDTQYF.

The chain is built from TRBV29-1 and TRBJ2-3, with 8 nucleotides matching TRBD1. V dropped 8 bases and J dropped 1; count of bases not matched to a gene: 5. The CDR3 runs to 13 residues. Per the germline V gene, CDR1 is SQVTM and CDR2 is ANQGSEA. The CDR3 loop reads CSIEGQGTDTQYF. The CDR3 DNA sequence: TGCAGCATCGAGGGACAGGGCACAGATACGCAGTATTTT.

Notes on this clonotype: This may be a read error, as it is one base from a much larger clone. The rearrangement uses TRBV29-1 and TRBJ2-1; TRBD2 agrees at 13 bases. The CDR3 spans 16 residues. CDR1 is SQVTM, CDR2 ANQGSEA, per germline. Unmatched junction bases numbered 6, after V lost 7 bases and J lost 0 bases. CDR3 DNA: TGCAGCGCCCCCGGGACTAGCGGGAACTCCTACAATGAGCAGTTCTTC. Encoded protein: CSAPGTSGNSYNEQFF.

This clonotype was found once. One end of the junction does not line up with germline, which may come from a read error. The chain combines TRBV29-1 with TRBJ2-1; the match to TRBD2 covers 7 bases. CDR1 and CDR2 (germline): SQVTM, ANQGSEA. The CDR3 has 16 amino acids. The CDR3 nucleotides read TGCGGCGTTGAACCGCTTCTGTCGGGAGGAAGGAATGAGCGGTTCTTC. This sequence encodes CGVEPLLSGGRNERFF.

At least ten counts were recorded for this clonotype. V gene TRBV29-1 combines with J gene TRBJ2-3, with unresolved D. The CDR3 extends over 13 amino acids. Germline assignment: CDR1 SQVTM and CDR2 ANQGSEA. Trimming removed 1 base at V and 2 bases at J, with 7 bases between. Here the CDR3 reads CSVEVQFTDTQYF. The CDR3 DNA sequence: TGCAGCGTTGAAGTTCAGTTCACAGATACGCAGTATTTT.